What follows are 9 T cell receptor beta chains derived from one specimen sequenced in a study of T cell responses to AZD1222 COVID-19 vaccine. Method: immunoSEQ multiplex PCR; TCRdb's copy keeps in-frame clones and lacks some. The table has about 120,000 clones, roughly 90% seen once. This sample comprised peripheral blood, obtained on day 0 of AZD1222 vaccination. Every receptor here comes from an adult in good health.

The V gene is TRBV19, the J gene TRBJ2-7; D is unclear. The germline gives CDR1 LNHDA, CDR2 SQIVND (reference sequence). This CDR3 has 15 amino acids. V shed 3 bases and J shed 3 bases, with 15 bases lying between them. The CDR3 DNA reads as TGTGCCAGTAGTATTGTGTTCTCCATTAGCTACGAGCAGTACTTC. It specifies CASSIVFSISYEQYF.

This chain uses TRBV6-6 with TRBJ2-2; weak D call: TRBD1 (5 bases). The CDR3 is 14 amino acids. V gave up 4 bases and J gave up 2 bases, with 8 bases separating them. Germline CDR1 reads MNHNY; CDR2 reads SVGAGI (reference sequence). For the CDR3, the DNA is TGTGCCAGCAGTTTCACAGGCAACACCGGGGAGCTGTTTTTT. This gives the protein CASSFTGNTGELFF.

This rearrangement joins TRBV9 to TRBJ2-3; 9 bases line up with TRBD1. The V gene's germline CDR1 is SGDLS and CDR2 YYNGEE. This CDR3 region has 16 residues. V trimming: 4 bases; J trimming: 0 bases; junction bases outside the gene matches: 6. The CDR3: CASSSDRGGSTDTQYF. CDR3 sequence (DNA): TGTGCCAGCAGCTCAGACAGGGGGGGGAGCACAGATACGCAGTATTTT.

CDR3: CASSLVATETLHF. The CDR3 nucleotides are TGTGCCAGCAGCTTAGTTGCCACCGAGACCCTCCACTTT. The chain uses TRBV11-2 and TRBJ1-6; D remains unclear. CDR1 SGHAT and CDR2 FQNNGV come from the germline V gene. This CDR3 has 13 residues. V dropped 1 base and J dropped 14 bases, with 12 bases sitting between them.

The CDR3 sequence: CASSLVKGNQYF. The CDR3 nucleotides are TGTGCCAGCAGTTTAGTTAAGGGGAACCAGTACTTC. The chain recombines TRBV12-3 or TRBV12-4 with TRBJ2-5, with a weak D call TRBD1 (5 bases). Trimming removed 1 base at V and 10 bases at J, with 10 bases between. The CDR3 loop spans 12 amino acids.

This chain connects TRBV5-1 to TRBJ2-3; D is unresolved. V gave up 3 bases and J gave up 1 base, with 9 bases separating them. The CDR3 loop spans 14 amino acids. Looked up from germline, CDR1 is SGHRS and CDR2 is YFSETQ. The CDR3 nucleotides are TGCGCCAGCAGCTCCGACGTCCGCACAGATACGCAGTATTTT. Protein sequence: CASSSDVRTDTQYF.

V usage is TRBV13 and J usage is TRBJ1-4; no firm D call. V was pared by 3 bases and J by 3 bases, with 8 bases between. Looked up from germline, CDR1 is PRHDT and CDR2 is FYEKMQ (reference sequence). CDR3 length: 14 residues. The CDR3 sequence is CASSFFGANEKLFF. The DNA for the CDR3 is TGTGCCAGCAGCTTTTTTGGTGCTAATGAAAAACTGTTTTTT.

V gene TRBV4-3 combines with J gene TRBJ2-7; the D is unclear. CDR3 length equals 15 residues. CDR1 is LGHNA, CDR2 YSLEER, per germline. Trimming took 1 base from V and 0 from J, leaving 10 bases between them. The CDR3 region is CASSQAGDSSYEQYF. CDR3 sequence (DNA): TGCGCCAGCAGCCAAGCCGGAGACTCCTCCTACGAGCAGTACTTC.

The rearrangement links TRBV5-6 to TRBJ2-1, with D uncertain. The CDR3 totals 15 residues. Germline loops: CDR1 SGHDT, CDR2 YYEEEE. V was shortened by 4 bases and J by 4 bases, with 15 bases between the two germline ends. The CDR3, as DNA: TGTGCCAGCAGCGCATTAGAGCTACGTTACAATGAGCAGTTCTTC. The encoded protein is CASSALELRYNEQFF.